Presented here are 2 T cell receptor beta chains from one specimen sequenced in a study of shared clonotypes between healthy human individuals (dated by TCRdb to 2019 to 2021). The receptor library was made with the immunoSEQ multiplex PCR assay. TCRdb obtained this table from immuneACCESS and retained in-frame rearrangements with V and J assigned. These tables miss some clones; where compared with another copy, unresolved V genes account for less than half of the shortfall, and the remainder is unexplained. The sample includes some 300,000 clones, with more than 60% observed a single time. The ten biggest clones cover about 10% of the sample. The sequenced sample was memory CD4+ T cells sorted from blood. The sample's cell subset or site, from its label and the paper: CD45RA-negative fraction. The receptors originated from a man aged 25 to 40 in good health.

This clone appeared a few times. CDR3 bases: TGTGCCACCAGCAGGTCTCCCGGGCCGAACCTCCCACATGAGCAGTTCTTC. As protein: CATSRSPGPNLPHEQFF. This rearrangement joins TRBV15 to TRBJ2-1; no reliable D call. Germline lookup yields CDR1 LNHNV and CDR2 YYDKDF (reference sequence). CDR3 length: 17 residues. Trimming took off 3 bases at V and 8 bases at J, with 23 bases between the two ends.

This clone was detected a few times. In nucleotides, the CDR3 is TGTGCCAGCAGCTTGGGACAGGTGAACACTGAAGCTTTCTTT. Its translation: CASSLGQVNTEAFF. This sequence joins TRBV5-4 and TRBJ1-1; D may be TRBD1 (6 bases). The CDR3 loop spans 14 amino acids. Germline values: CDR1 SGHNT, CDR2 YYREEE (reference sequence). The V gene lost 0 bases and the J gene lost 0 bases, with 6 bases spanning the gap.